This T cell receptor beta chain was found in a study of response to subunit inactivated influenza vaccine listed by TCRdb under 2018. In terms of the full investigation: To follow how T cells responded to a trivalent subunit inactivated influenza vaccine, the researchers relied on deep quantitative profiling of the T cell receptor repertoire.

From its cysteine to its phenylalanine, the CDR3 spans 17 amino acids. Only the CDR3 DNA stays, 51 bases, in frame from base 1. From V the trimming removes 3 bases and from J it removes 8 bases, while the gene matches leave 16 bases of the junction unaccounted for. The method behind the library was RT-PCR. TCRdb lists the instrument as Illumina HiSeq 2500. TCRdb's own reprocessing of the public reads used fastp at Q25 and MiXCR and kept productive beta chains. Each CDR3 protein gets just one entry, which takes the most common genes and DNA from the rows behind it. This sample has around 490,000 distinct CDR3 sequences in its table, and 6.5% to 8% of those were observed once. The ten biggest clones cover 13% of the sample. Broader findings and caveats from the paper: It was suggested by the authors that each seasonal influenza vaccination may recruit only a limited number of new T cells.

Of note for this clonotype: There is no known antigen for this receptor. A much larger clone differs from this one at a single base, so this may be a read error.

This TCR derives from a man aged 45 to 70 who received an inactivated influenza vaccine. Donor details come from another sample of the same person, matched by shared clones. The chain uses TRBV12-3 or TRBV12-4 and TRBJ2-3, with 8 junctional bases fitting TRBD2. The sequences come from PBMCs from blood, collected less than 25 months after vaccination. The CDR3 corresponds to CASSFAGLVREAVTQYF. The sequenced DNA is TGTGCCAGCAGTTTTGCGGGACTAGTAAGAGAGGCAGTTACGCAGTATTTT.